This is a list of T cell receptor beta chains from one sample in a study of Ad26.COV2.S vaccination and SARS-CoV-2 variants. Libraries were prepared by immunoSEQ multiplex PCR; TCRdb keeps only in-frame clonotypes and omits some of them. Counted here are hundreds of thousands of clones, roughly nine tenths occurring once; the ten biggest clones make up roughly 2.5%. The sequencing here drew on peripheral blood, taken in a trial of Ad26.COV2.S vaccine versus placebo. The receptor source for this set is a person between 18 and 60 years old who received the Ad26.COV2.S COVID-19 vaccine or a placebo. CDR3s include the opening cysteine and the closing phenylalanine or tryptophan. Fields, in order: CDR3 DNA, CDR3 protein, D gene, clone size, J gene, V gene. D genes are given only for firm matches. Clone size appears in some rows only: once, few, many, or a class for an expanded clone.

CDR3nt: TGTGCCAGCAGTGCGTCTGAAAGCCAAGAGACCCAGTACTTC; CDR3aa: CASSASESQETQYF; d_gene: .; abundance: .; j_gene: TRBJ2-5; v_gene: TRBV2
CDR3nt: TGTGCCAGCAGTTTTGAGGGGGCCCCTGGGGCCAACGTCCTGACTTTC; CDR3aa: CASSFEGAPGANVLTF; d_gene: TRBD1; abundance: .; j_gene: TRBJ2-6; v_gene: TRBV28
CDR3nt: TGTGCCACCAGTGACCCCAATCGCAATGAGCAGTTCTTC; CDR3aa: CATSDPNRNEQFF; d_gene: .; abundance: .; j_gene: TRBJ2-1; v_gene: TRBV24-1
CDR3nt: TGTGCCAGCTCAGGGACCTCAGGGATCTATCAGCCCCAGCATTTT; CDR3aa: CASSGTSGIYQPQHF; d_gene: .; abundance: .; j_gene: TRBJ1-5; v_gene: TRBV18
CDR3nt: TGTGCCAGTAGTAGCGGGGGGACCTCCTACAATGAGCAGTTCTTC; CDR3aa: CASSSGGTSYNEQFF; d_gene: TRBD2; abundance: .; j_gene: TRBJ2-1; v_gene: TRBV19
CDR3nt: TGTGCCAGCAGTTCGACTAGCGGCTACGAGCAGTACTTC; CDR3aa: CASSSTSGYEQYF; d_gene: TRBD2; abundance: .; j_gene: TRBJ2-7; v_gene: TRBV6-6
CDR3nt: TGTGCCAGCACCCACGCAGGGACGCAGTATTTT; CDR3aa: CASTHAGTQYF; d_gene: .; abundance: .; j_gene: TRBJ2-3; v_gene: TRBV6-5
CDR3nt: TGCGCCAGCAGCCACCGAGAGGGATTAAACAGCCCCAACTATGGCTACACCTTC; CDR3aa: CASSHREGLNSPNYGYTF; d_gene: .; abundance: once; j_gene: TRBJ1-2; v_gene: TRBV4-1
CDR3nt: TGTGCCAGCTCACCACTTTTAGGGGAAGGCGAAAAACTGTTTTTT; CDR3aa: CASSPLLGEGEKLFF; d_gene: .; abundance: .; j_gene: TRBJ1-4; v_gene: TRBV18
CDR3nt: TGTGCCAGCAGACCCGGTGGAGCTTACTATGGCTACACCTTC; CDR3aa: CASRPGGAYYGYTF; d_gene: .; abundance: once; j_gene: TRBJ1-2; v_gene: TRBV6-5
CDR3nt: TGTGCCAGCAGCTTTGCGCAGGGTAGGAGTTTTTATAATTCACCCCTCCACTTT; CDR3aa: CASSFAQGRSFYNSPLHF; d_gene: .; abundance: .; j_gene: TRBJ1-6; v_gene: TRBV12-1
CDR3nt: TGTGCCAGCAGCATACGGACAGGGTTTGGTTCACCCCTCCACTTT; CDR3aa: CASSIRTGFGSPLHF; d_gene: TRBD1; abundance: .; j_gene: TRBJ1-6; v_gene: TRBV7-2